This TCR beta chain was retrieved from a study of cytomegalovirus exposure and HLA in healthy donors. Study-level results: Associated with cytomegalovirus, according to the listing, were some 180 TCR beta chains. As immune exposure information, only CMV serostatus was available.

Germline V gene data show CDR1 as MDHEN and CDR2 as SYDVKM. Trimming stripped 5 bases from V and 4 bases from J, with 8 bases between. The CDR3 has 12 residues. This clone was observed a handful of times. No antigen is known for it. It was with 60 Vbeta and 13 Jbeta primers that the PCR ran. Clones were sequenced by immunoSEQ multiplex PCR, and TCRdb holds only the in-frame ones, with some missing. The sample shows roughly 98,000 clones, about four fifths of them seen only once. The specimen was PBMCs. J is TRBJ1-2 and V is TRBV28, with unresolved D. This TCR was sampled from a man younger than 30 in good health and CMV-seropositive. Here the CDR3 DNA reads TGTGCCAGCAGTCATCAGATCTATGGCTACACCTTC. Its translation: CASSHQIYGYTF.